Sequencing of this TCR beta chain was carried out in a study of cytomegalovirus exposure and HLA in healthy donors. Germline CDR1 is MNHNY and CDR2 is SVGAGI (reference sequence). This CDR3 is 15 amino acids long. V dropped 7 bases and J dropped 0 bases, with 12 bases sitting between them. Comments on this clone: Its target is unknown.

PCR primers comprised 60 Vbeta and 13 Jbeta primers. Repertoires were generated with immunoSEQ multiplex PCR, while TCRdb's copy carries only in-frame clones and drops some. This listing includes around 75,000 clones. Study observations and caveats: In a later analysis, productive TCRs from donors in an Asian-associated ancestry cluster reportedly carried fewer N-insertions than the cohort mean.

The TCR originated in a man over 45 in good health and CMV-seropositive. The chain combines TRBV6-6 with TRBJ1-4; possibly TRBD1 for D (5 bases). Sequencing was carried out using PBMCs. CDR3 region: CASTQDTSTNEKLFF. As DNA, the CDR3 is TGTGCCAGCACCCAGGACACTTCAACTAATGAAAAACTGTTTTTT.